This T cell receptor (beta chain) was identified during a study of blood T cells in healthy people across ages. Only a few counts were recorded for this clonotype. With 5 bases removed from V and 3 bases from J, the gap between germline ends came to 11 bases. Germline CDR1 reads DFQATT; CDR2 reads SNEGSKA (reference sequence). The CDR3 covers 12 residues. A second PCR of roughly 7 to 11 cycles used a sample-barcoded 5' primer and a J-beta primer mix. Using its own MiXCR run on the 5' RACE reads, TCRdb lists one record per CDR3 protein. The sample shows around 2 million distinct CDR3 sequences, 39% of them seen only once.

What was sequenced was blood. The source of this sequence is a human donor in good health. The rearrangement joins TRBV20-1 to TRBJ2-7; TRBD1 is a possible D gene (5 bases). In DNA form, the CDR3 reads TGCAGTGCTGCGGACACCGACTACGAGCAGTACTTC. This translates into CSAADTDYEQYF.